The present entry profiles one T cell receptor beta chain with its context. The germline V gene encodes CDR1 SGHTA and CDR2 FQGTGA. The CDR3 is 15 amino acids. The V gene end was trimmed by 2 bases and the J gene end by 6 bases; junction bases not matched to a gene: 7. This sample was included in a study of blood T cell repertoires in COVID-19. TCRdb's table, derived via immunoSEQ multiplex PCR, lists solely in-frame clones and lacks some. The data hold approximately 220,000 clones, with about four fifths observed a single time. The sequence derives from a woman in her forties who had been exposed to COVID-19. The sample consisted of PBMCs or T cells enriched from blood (not recorded which). J is TRBJ1-1 and V is TRBV7-3; the match to TRBD1 covers 9 bases. CDR3 bases: TGTGCCAGCAGCTTATCGGGACAGGGAGGAGCTGAAGCTTTCTTT. Protein: CASSLSGQGGAEAFF.